What follows are 22 T cell receptor beta chains derived from one specimen sequenced in a study of T cells in Graves' hyperthyroidism and ophthalmopathy. Authors of the study amplified TCR beta CDR3 regions from RNA transcripts. Primed by the HTBI set, a first-round RT-PCR was run on the TCR CDR3. TCRdb re-analysed the multiplex PCR reads in MiXCR, keeping a single row per CDR3 protein. The table records hundreds of thousands of distinct CDR3 sequences, under 20% of them present only once. Sequenced material: blood. Receptors were obtained from a woman aged 30 to 39 with Graves' hyperthyroidism.

The chain couples TRBV27 to TRBJ2-7; possible D gene TRBD1, 5 bases. The CDR3 runs 14 residues. V lost 0 bases and J lost 5, with 11 bases in between. The germline CDR1 and CDR2 sequences are MNHEY and SMNVEV (reference sequence). The CDR3 DNA follows: TGTGCCAGCAGTTTATCCCCAGGGTTACACGAGCAGTACTTC. This sequence encodes CASSLSPGLHEQYF.

Ten or more counts support this clonotype. This chain connects TRBV28 to TRBJ2-2; TRBD1 or TRBD2 may be the D gene (5 bases each). The CDR3 runs 16 residues. Per germline, CDR1 MDHEN and CDR2 SYDVKM. V gave up 9 bases and J gave up 1 base, with 18 bases separating them. The CDR3 protein is CASIMRGKENTGELFF. As DNA, the CDR3 is TGTGCCAGTATAATGAGGGGCAAAGAGAACACCGGGGAGCTGTTTTTT.

This clonotype appeared a single time. This chain joins TRBV6-2 or TRBV6-3 and TRBJ2-1; D gene ambiguous. This CDR3 comprises 14 residues. Trimming removed 8 bases from V and 10 bases from J, with 21 bases in between. CDR1 MNHEY and CDR2 SVGEGT come from the germline V gene. The CDR3 here is CASLVAPLSGEQFF. Here the CDR3 DNA reads TGTGCCAGCCTTGTGGCCCCTCTCTCAGGCGAGCAGTTCTTC.

This clonotype has only a few counts. The V call is TRBV18, the J call TRBJ1-2; 8 nucleotides align to TRBD1. The CDR3 length is 12 residues. From germline, CDR1 is KGHSH and CDR2 LQKENI. J was trimmed by 9 bases and V by 6 bases; bases with no gene match: 6. The CDR3 is CASSQDRESYTF. In DNA, the CDR3 is TGTGCCAGCTCTCAGGACAGGGAAAGCTACACCTTC.

This clonotype was seen more than once but under ten times. CDR3 loop: CASSMQGYGDGYTF. In nucleotides, the CDR3 is TGTGCCAGTAGTATGCAGGGATACGGGGATGGCTACACCTTC. The chain has TRBV19 and TRBJ1-2, with a weak D call TRBD1 (5 bases). The CDR3 is 14 amino acids. Deletions cut 3 bases from V and 6 bases from J, with 14 bases between. The germline CDR1 and CDR2 sequences are LNHDA and SQIVND (reference sequence).

The CDR3: CASFGNWATGLGAGGYNEQFF. For the CDR3, the DNA is TGCGCCAGCTTTGGGAACTGGGCGACAGGGTTGGGAGCGGGAGGGTACAATGAGCAGTTCTTC. The V and J genes are TRBV10-2 and TRBJ2-1; TRBD2 aligns across 10 bases. The germline gives CDR1 WSHSY, CDR2 SAAADI. Unmatched junction bases numbered 26, after V lost 8 bases and J lost 4 bases. CDR3 length: 21 amino acids.

This clonotype was recorded at least ten times. The V call is TRBV27, the J call TRBJ2-7, with a tentative D call TRBD1 (6 bases). Trimming cost V 4 bases and J 2 bases, with 12 bases left between them. The V gene's germline CDR1 is MNHEY and CDR2 SMNVEV (reference sequence). The CDR3 consists of 14 residues. DNA for the CDR3: TGTGCCAGCAGTTCGACAGGACCGGCCTACGAGCAGTACTTC. Its protein is CASSSTGPAYEQYF.

This clonotype was recorded at least ten times. The genes are TRBV7-3 and TRBJ1-5, with 7 bases lining up with TRBD1. Unmatched junction bases numbered 14, after V lost 0 bases and J lost 3 bases. Germline CDR1 and CDR2: SGHTA and FQGTGA. There are 19 residues in the CDR3. CDR3 sequence: CASSLTDGGLTGDNQPQHF. The CDR3 DNA reads as TGTGCCAGCAGCTTAACTGACGGGGGGTTAACAGGGGACAATCAGCCCCAGCATTTT.

This clonotype was picked up many times. The DNA for the CDR3 is TGTGCCACCAGTGATTCCCGTTGGCCGGGAGGATCCTCCTACGAGCAGTACTTC. It encodes CATSDSRWPGGSSYEQYF. The V call is TRBV24-1, the J call TRBJ2-7; 7 bases match TRBD2. The CDR3 totals 18 residues. CDR1 is KGHDR, CDR2 SFDVKD, per germline. V lost 2 bases and J lost 0; bases outside the gene matches: 12.

With respect to this clonotype: The junction shows a germline mismatch at one end, possibly a read error. The chain employs TRBV30 and TRBJ2-7, with D hard to call. CDR3 length: 13 amino acids. Germline values: CDR1 GTSNPN, CDR2 SVGIG (reference sequence). The CDR3 here is CARSLLTTYEQYF. CDR3 bases: TGTGCCAGGAGTCTACTTACAACCTACGAGCAGTACTTC.

This clonotype came up many times. J is TRBJ2-3 and V is TRBV29-1; D gene unclear. The CDR3 loop spans 12 amino acids. Germline V gives CDR1 SQVTM, CDR2 ANQGSEA. V was trimmed by 3 bases and J by 2 bases, leaving 6 bases between them. This CDR3 is CSVDSLTDTQYF. DNA for the CDR3: TGCAGCGTTGATTCGCTCACAGATACGCAGTATTTT.

This clonotype was seen at least ten times. The chain carries TRBV28 and TRBJ2-7; TRBD2 matches at 10 bases. The CDR3 length is 17 residues. V lost 3 bases, J lost 2 bases, and 10 bases stayed unmatched. From germline, CDR1 is MDHEN and CDR2 SYDVKM. The CDR3 reads CASSLGAGGPGAYEQYF. The DNA of the CDR3 is TGTGCCAGCAGTTTGGGAGCGGGAGGGCCAGGCGCCTACGAGCAGTACTTC.

This sequence joins TRBV3-1 and TRBJ2-3, with 12 nucleotides matching TRBD2. CDR3 length equals 17 residues. CDR1 and CDR2 from the germline V gene are LGHDT and YNNKEL (reference sequence). Trimming removed 4 bases from V and 6 bases from J; junction bases left unmatched: 11. The CDR3 region is CASSLTRLAGVSDTQYF. In DNA, the CDR3 is TGTGCCAGCAGCCTCACCAGACTAGCGGGAGTCTCGGATACGCAGTATTTT.

In this sample, this clonotype turned up many times. This chain links TRBV5-1 with TRBJ2-7; D perhaps matches TRBD2 (6 bases). The CDR3 spans 14 residues. CDR1 and CDR2 from the germline V gene are SGHRS and YFSETQ. V was shortened by 1 base and J by 2 bases, with 10 bases between the two germline ends. The CDR3 DNA is TGCGCCAGCAGCTTGTCCGCGGGACCCTACGAGCAGTACTTC. Its translation: CASSLSAGPYEQYF.

This clonotype was seen ten or more times. V and J are TRBV6-1 and TRBJ1-2; D possibly corresponds to TRBD1 (6 bases). V was trimmed by 6 bases and J by 7 bases, leaving 15 bases between them. CDR3 length equals 13 residues. Looked up from germline, CDR1 is MNHNS and CDR2 is SASEGT. The CDR3: CASRASGGPGYTF. CDR3 sequence (DNA): TGTGCCAGCAGGGCCTCGGGGGGCCCTGGCTACACCTTC.

In its sample, this clonotype was seen a few times. The chain employs TRBV27 and TRBJ1-4; perhaps TRBD1 as D (5 bases). The CDR3 has 17 residues. Trimming shortened V by 5 bases and J by 8 bases, and 24 bases separated the two germline ends. Germline V gene sequence: CDR1 MNHEY, CDR2 SMNVEV (reference sequence). CDR3 region: CASSPLRTRGSEEKLFF. The CDR3 bases are TGTGCCAGCAGTCCATTGCGTACACGGGGCTCTGAGGAAAAACTGTTTTTT.

This clonotype was recorded a few times. CDR3 coding DNA: TGCGCCAGCAGCCCGGAGTCCTCCCGGGACATAGGCGAGCAGTACTTC. It encodes CASSPESSRDIGEQYF. The rearrangement links TRBV4-1 to TRBJ2-7, with a weak D call TRBD1 (6 bases). This CDR3 is 16 amino acids long. Trimming pared 4 bases from V and 6 bases from J, leaving 22 bases between. Germline V gene data show CDR1 as MGHRA and CDR2 as YSYEKL.

This clonotype was found many times. As DNA, the CDR3 is TGTGCCGGACGGGAGGCCGCGCCTGGCTACACCTTC. Protein sequence: CAGREAAPGYTF. The rearrangement uses TRBV30 and TRBJ1-2; D not certain. V lost 8 bases and J lost 7, with 17 bases in between. The germline V gene encodes CDR1 GTSNPN and CDR2 SVGIG (reference sequence). CDR3 length: 12 amino acids. The full variable domain, with the rest looked up from reference TRBV30 and TRBJ1-2, is SQTIHQWPATLVQPVGSPLSLECTVEGTSNPNLYWYRQAAGRGLQLLFYSVGIGQISSEVPQNLSASRPQDRQFILSSKKLLLSDSGFYLCAGREAAPGYTFGSGTRLTVV.

This clonotype was detected many times. The rearrangement links TRBV7-8 to TRBJ2-3; weak D call: TRBD2 (6 bases). The CDR3 covers 13 residues. CDR1 is SGHVS, CDR2 FQNEAQ, per germline. Trimming shortened V by 5 bases and J by 2 bases, and 8 bases separated the two germline ends. The CDR3, as DNA: TGTGCCAGCAGCAAGGACTACACAGATACGCAGTATTTT. Its translation is CASSKDYTDTQYF. The full variable domain, rest sourced from reference TRBV7-8 and TRBJ2-3, is GAGVSQSPRYKVAKRGQDVALRCDPISGHVSLFWYQQALGQGPEFLTYFQNEAQLDKSGLPSDRFFAERPEGSVSTLKIQRTQQEDSAVYLCASSKDYTDTQYFGPGTRLTVL.

Ten or more counts support this clonotype. V gene TRBV12-3 or TRBV12-4 combines with J gene TRBJ2-1, with D perhaps TRBD1 or TRBD2 (5 bases each). This CDR3 is built from 13 residues. V lost 3 bases and J lost 6, with 9 bases in between. CDR3 sequence: CASSLGVLNEQFF. As DNA, the CDR3 is TGTGCCAGCAGTTTGGGGGTCCTCAATGAGCAGTTCTTC.

This clonotype was counted at least ten times. The chain is built from TRBV27 and TRBJ1-2, with D possibly matching TRBD1 (6 bases). Trimming pared 2 bases from V and 4 bases from J, leaving 8 bases between. CDR1 is MNHEY and CDR2 is SMNVEV in the germline V gene (reference sequence). This CDR3 contains 13 residues. This chain's CDR3 is CASSLQGTYGYTF. Here the CDR3 DNA reads TGTGCCAGCAGTTTACAGGGGACCTATGGCTACACCTTC.

This clonotype was counted only a few times. The chain has TRBV3-1 and TRBJ2-5; 10 nucleotides line up with TRBD2. Germline V gene data show CDR1 as LGHDT and CDR2 as YNNKEL (reference sequence). Germline trimming cut 4 bases from V and 4 bases from J; bases unmatched to any gene: 12. The CDR3 is made up of 17 amino acids. Here the CDR3 DNA reads TGTGCCAGCAGCCCCCATCAAATAGCGGGAGGTGCAGAGACCCAGTACTTC. As protein: CASSPHQIAGGAETQYF.